Listed here are 26 T cell receptor beta chains from one sample, sequenced in a study of T cells after posttransplantation cyclophosphamide. Sequencing was performed with immunoSEQ multiplex PCR; in TCRdb, only in-frame clones are kept and a portion is missing. There are around 66,000 clones in the sample; roughly 95% occur only once, and about 3.2% lies in the top ten. Sequencing used PBMCs. Receptor source: a woman aged 25 to 39 in good health and a related stem cell transplant donor.

The chain has TRBV13 and TRBJ2-3; possible D gene TRBD2, 6 bases. The CDR3 covers 16 residues. V was cut by 5 bases and J by 1 base, with 16 bases left in between. The V gene's germline CDR1 is PRHDT and CDR2 FYEKMQ (reference sequence). The CDR3: CASSLRFSGGTDTQYF. In DNA form, the CDR3 reads TGTGCCAGCAGCCTAAGGTTTTCGGGGGGCACAGATACGCAGTATTTT.

The CDR3 spells CASSRTTGGQNSPLHF. The CDR3 nucleotides read TGTGCCAGCAGCAGAACCACAGGGGGGCAAAATTCACCCCTCCACTTT. The gene calls are TRBV28 and TRBJ1-6, with 8 bases fitting TRBD1. This CDR3 is built from 16 residues. Trimming cost V 6 bases and J 7 bases; bases outside gene matches: 11. Germline CDR1 is MDHEN and CDR2 is SYDVKM.

The J gene is TRBJ2-6, the V gene TRBV19; 8 nucleotides align to TRBD2. Germline CDR1 reads LNHDA; CDR2 reads SQIVND (reference sequence). V shed 6 bases, J shed 0 bases, and the junction held 7 bases outside the gene matches. This CDR3 spans 17 amino acids. The CDR3 reads CASRRGGTLSGANVLTF. The CDR3 DNA reads as TGTGCCAGTAGACGGGGGGGAACCCTCTCTGGGGCCAACGTCCTGACTTTC.

The rearrangement joins TRBV10-3 to TRBJ1-5, with D uncertain. Trimming left V 7 bases short and J 0 bases short, with 13 bases between. Germline V lookup: CDR1 ENHRY, CDR2 SYGVKD. The CDR3 length is 15 residues. DNA for the CDR3: TGTGCCATCAAGAATTCGGCTGATAGCAATCAGCCCCAGCATTTT. The encoded protein is CAIKNSADSNQPQHF.

This clone was seen just once. The rearrangement joins TRBV7-8 to TRBJ2-2; D is perhaps TRBD1 (6 bases). Germline lookup yields CDR1 SGHVS and CDR2 FQNEAQ. V dropped 3 bases and J dropped 7 bases, with 15 bases sitting between them. CDR3 size: 15 residues. The CDR3: CASSLYRTVRGELFF. CDR3 DNA sequence: TGTGCCAGCAGCTTGTACAGGACAGTTCGCGGGGAGCTGTTTTTT.

This sequence joins TRBV7-6 and TRBJ1-1; 7 nucleotides align to TRBD1. The CDR3 runs to 12 residues. J gave up 5 bases and V 4 bases, and 1 base lay outside the gene matches. Germline CDR1 is SGHVS and CDR2 is FNYEAQ. For the CDR3, the DNA is TGTGCCAGCAGCTCGGACAGGACTGAAGCTTTCTTT. Translated: CASSSDRTEAFF. The full variable domain, in which reference TRBV7-6 and TRBJ1-1 provide the parts outside the CDR3, is GAGVSQSPRYKVTKRGQDVALRCDPISGHVSLYWYRQALGQGPEFLTYFNYEAQQDKSGLPNDRFSAERPEGSISTLTIQRTEQRDSAMYRCASSSDRTEAFFGQGTRLTVV.

The chain recombines TRBV18 with TRBJ2-2; 10 bases are a match to TRBD2. The length of the CDR3 is 18 residues. Losses at the gene ends were 3 bases for V and 4 bases for J; bases not matched to a gene: 11. Germline CDR1 KGHSH, CDR2 LQKENI. Here the CDR3 DNA reads TGTGCCAGCTCACCCGAACTAGCGGGGACCTACCTCACCGGGGAGCTGTTTTTT. This gives the protein CASSPELAGTYLTGELFF.

The chain recombines TRBV5-5 with TRBJ1-2; D is possibly TRBD1 (5 bases). This CDR3 comprises 13 residues. Trimming removed 3 bases at V and 7 bases at J, with 13 bases between. Germline V gives CDR1 SGHKS, CDR2 YYEKEE (reference sequence). This CDR3 reads CASSSRTQGGYTF. CDR3 DNA: TGTGCCAGCAGCTCGAGGACTCAGGGTGGCTACACCTTC.

The chain combines TRBV13 with TRBJ2-3; D is uncertain. The CDR3 is 14 residues long. Trimming stripped 0 bases from V and 5 bases from J, with 9 bases between. The germline V gene has CDR1 PRHDT and CDR2 FYEKMQ (reference sequence). The CDR3 DNA sequence: TGTGCCAGCAGCTTAGGCCTATGGGAAGATACGCAGTATTTT. Protein: CASSLGLWEDTQYF. The variable domain in full, completed from reference TRBV13 and TRBJ2-3, reads AAGVIQSPRHLIKEKRETATLKCYPIPRHDTVYWYQQGPGQDPQFLISFYEKMQSDKGSIPDRFSAQQFSDYHSELNMSSLELGDSALYFCASSLGLWEDTQYFGPGTRLTVL.

V gene TRBV6-5 combines with J gene TRBJ2-7; perhaps TRBD2 as D (5 bases). This CDR3 has 13 amino acids. Trimming stripped 3 bases from V and 7 bases from J, with 13 bases between. CDR1 and CDR2 (germline): MNHEY, SVGAGI. In nucleotides, the CDR3 is TGTGCCAGCAGTTATCGTCGGGATGGGGAGCAGTACTTC. Residues: CASSYRRDGEQYF.

The chain links TRBV7-2 to TRBJ2-1, with D possibly TRBD1 on 5 matching bases. Germline-derived CDR1 and CDR2 are SGHTA and FQGNSA. V was shortened by 5 bases and J by 6 bases, with 26 bases between the two germline ends. There are 18 residues in the CDR3. Here the CDR3 DNA reads TGTGCCAGCAGCCGACTGGGCGCAGGGCCGGTGGGTGTCAATGAGCAGTTCTTC. It encodes CASSRLGAGPVGVNEQFF. The full variable domain, its missing parts supplied by reference TRBV7-2 and TRBJ2-1, is GAGVSQSPSNKVTEKGKDVELRCDPISGHTALYWYRQSLGQGLEFLIYFQGNSAPDKSGLPSDRFSAERTGGSVSTLTIQRTQQEDSAVYLCASSRLGAGPVGVNEQFFGPGTRLTVL.

The genes are TRBV4-2 and TRBJ1-4; 7 bases agree with TRBD1. The J segment lost 7 bases and the V segment lost 0 bases, leaving 11 bases of the junction unmatched. The length of the CDR3 is 17 residues. Germline lookup yields CDR1 LGHNA and CDR2 YNFKEQ. Here the CDR3 reads CASSQDTSRTGGEKLFF. The CDR3 bases are TGTGCCAGCAGCCAAGATACCTCCCGGACAGGCGGTGAAAAACTGTTTTTT.

Turning to this clone: A junction end diverges from the germline sequence, so it may reflect a read error. The genes are TRBV20-1 and TRBJ2-7; D gene unclear. This CDR3 has 11 residues. Germline lookup yields CDR1 DFQATT and CDR2 SNEGSKA (reference sequence). The CDR3 DNA follows: TGCAGTGCTAGTACTGCGTACGAGCAGTGCTTC. This encodes CSASTAYEQCF.

This chain connects TRBV29-1 to TRBJ1-1; D call uncertain. V lost 6 bases and J lost 1, with 9 bases in between. In germline, CDR1 is SQVTM, CDR2 ANQGSEA. The CDR3 has 12 residues. For the CDR3, the DNA is TGCAGCGTGTCCCATTCGAACACTGAAGCTTTCTTT. Residues: CSVSHSNTEAFF.

This clone was seen just once. In nucleotides, the CDR3 is TGCGCCCCCAGGGGAGGGATTATTGCAGGCATATATTTT. It translates to CAPRGGIIAGIYF. The chain combines TRBV5-1 with TRBJ1-3; maybe TRBD1 (6 bases). The CDR3 runs to 13 residues. Trimming shortened V by 10 bases and J by 12 bases, and 23 bases separated the two germline ends. Germline V gene lookup returns CDR1 SGHRS and CDR2 YFSETQ.

The chain couples TRBV11-2 to TRBJ1-2, with 9 bases lining up with TRBD1. The V and J ends lost 3 bases and 6 bases, in that order; junction bases with no gene match: 2. Germline V CDR1 and CDR2: SGHAT, FQNNGV. The CDR3 length is 13 residues. The CDR3 nucleotides read TGTGCCAGCAGCTTGGGGACAGGGAATGGCTACACCTTC. Protein product: CASSLGTGNGYTF.

The chain is built from TRBV7-8 and TRBJ2-5; D not resolved. The CDR3 spans 14 residues. Trimming took off 0 bases at V and 2 bases at J, with 7 bases between the two ends. Germline V gene data show CDR1 as SGHVS and CDR2 as FQNEAQ. This CDR3 is CASSLADYQETQYF. CDR3 bases: TGTGCCAGCAGCTTAGCGGATTATCAAGAGACCCAGTACTTC.

J is TRBJ1-2 and V is TRBV4-2, with D possibly matching TRBD1 (5 bases). Trimming stripped 1 base from V and 5 bases from J, with 17 bases between. Germline V gene lookup returns CDR1 LGHNA and CDR2 YNFKEQ. This CDR3 is 16 amino acids long. The CDR3 spells CASSQVEGSSGYGYTF. The CDR3, as DNA: TGTGCCAGCAGCCAAGTGGAGGGGTCATCGGGATATGGCTACACCTTC.

The V and J genes are TRBV2 and TRBJ2-2; TRBD2 might be the D (6 bases). The germline CDR1 and CDR2 sequences are SNHLY and FYNNEI. This CDR3 contains 16 residues. V lost 1 base to trimming and J lost 0 bases, with 9 bases between them. CDR3 sequence reads: CASSEVGGSNTGELFF. CDR3 in DNA: TGTGCCAGCAGTGAAGTGGGGGGATCGAACACCGGGGAGCTGTTTTTT.

The V call is TRBV6-4, the J call TRBJ2-1; no clear D. The germline V gene has CDR1 MRHNA and CDR2 SNTAGT. V lost 2 bases, J lost 0 bases, and 11 bases lay in between. This CDR3 comprises 16 residues. The DNA of the CDR3 is TGTGCCAGCAGTGACGGAAAGATTAGCTCCTACAATGAGCAGTTCTTC. Residues: CASSDGKISSYNEQFF.

V gene TRBV19 combines with J gene TRBJ2-3, with a weak D call TRBD2 (7 bases). V was shortened by 4 bases and J by 2 bases, with 13 bases between the two germline ends. CDR1 and CDR2 from the germline V gene are LNHDA and SQIVND (reference sequence). The CDR3 is made up of 15 amino acids. CDR3 coding DNA: TGTGCCAGTAGTAAGGGGGGGGGTACCACAGATACGCAGTATTTT. It yields the protein CASSKGGGTTDTQYF.

This chain uses TRBV7-9 with TRBJ1-1, with D hard to call. The CDR3 contains 13 residues. The ends were cut back, 7 bases at V and 1 base at J, with 10 bases in the middle. The germline V gene encodes CDR1 SEHNR and CDR2 FQNEAQ (reference sequence). The DNA for the CDR3 is TGTGCCAGCAATCTTAAGGGGAACACTGAAGCTTTCTTT. Translated, it gives CASNLKGNTEAFF.

The chain uses TRBV7-8 and TRBJ1-1; a possible D gene is TRBD1 (5 bases). Trimming removed 6 bases from V and 7 bases from J, with 12 bases in between. In germline, CDR1 is SGHVS, CDR2 FQNEAQ. CDR3 length: 12 amino acids. This chain's CDR3 is CASRLVQGEAFF. The DNA of the CDR3 is TGTGCCAGCAGGCTAGTGCAGGGTGAAGCTTTCTTT.

The chain is built from TRBV27 and TRBJ1-2, with D perhaps matching TRBD1 (5 bases). Germline-derived CDR1 and CDR2 are MNHEY and SMNVEV (reference sequence). The CDR3 spans 14 residues. V was trimmed by 6 bases and J by 2 bases, leaving 13 bases between them. The CDR3 nucleotides read TGTGCCAGCAGAACCGGGACGCCGAACTATGGCTACACCTTC. This sequence encodes CASRTGTPNYGYTF.

The V gene is TRBV6-5, the J gene TRBJ2-7; possibly TRBD1 or TRBD2 for D (5 bases each). Germline CDR1 reads MNHEY; CDR2 reads SVGAGI. CDR3 length equals 11 residues. V lost 7 bases and J 3 bases, leaving 7 bases between the germline ends. The CDR3 loop reads CASTRGYEQYF. CDR3 DNA: TGTGCCAGCACGAGGGGCTACGAGCAGTACTTC.

This chain joins TRBV7-2 and TRBJ2-5; D is undetermined. The germline gives CDR1 SGHTA, CDR2 FQGNSA. The V end lost 6 bases, the J end lost 3 bases, and 11 bases lay between the germline ends. This CDR3 spans 13 amino acids. The CDR3 here is CASSLDLEETQYF. In nucleotides, the CDR3 is TGTGCCAGCAGTCTCGACCTAGAAGAGACCCAGTACTTC. Full variable domain (missing parts from reference TRBV7-2 and TRBJ2-5): GAGVSQSPSNKVTEKGKDVELRCDPISGHTALYWYRQSLGQGLEFLIYFQGNSAPDKSGLPSDRFSAERTGGSVSTLTIQRTQQEDSAVYLCASSLDLEETQYFGPGTRLLVL.